The rows below give T cell receptor beta chains drawn from one sample of a study of T cell responses to AZD1222 COVID-19 vaccine. Here immunoSEQ multiplex PCR was the method, and the copy in TCRdb shows in-frame clones only, minus some. The sample lists approximately 110,000 clones, approximately 92% occurring once. This specimen was peripheral blood, taken 28 days after the second AZD1222 dose. The receptor set was obtained from an adult who received the AZD1222 COVID-19 vaccine. The CDR3 runs from the conserved cysteine through the conserved F or W. A D gene is named only where the DNA matches it firmly. A clone size is listed for some rows: how often the clone was seen (once, few, many), or a class if it is expanded.

CDR3 protein: CASRSGRARDTGELFF
CDR3 DNA: TGTGCCAGCAGAAGCGGGAGGGCCCGGGACACCGGGGAGCTGTTTTTT
clone size: NA
V gene: TRBV11-3
D gene: TRBD2
J gene: TRBJ2-2

CDR3 protein: CASSLQTGINEQYF
CDR3 DNA: TGTGCCAGCAGCTTACAGACAGGGATCAACGAGCAGTACTTC
clone size: NA
V gene: TRBV7-9
D gene: TRBD1
J gene: TRBJ2-7

CDR3 protein: CASSAAGLQQFF
CDR3 DNA: TGTGCCAGCAGTGCAGCGGGACTCCAGCAGTTCTTC
clone size: NA
V gene: TRBV6-1
D gene: TRBD2
J gene: TRBJ2-1

CDR3 protein: CASSLLTGGSSGANVLTF
CDR3 DNA: TGTGCCAGCAGCTTGTTGACAGGGGGGTCATCTGGGGCCAACGTCCTGACTTTC
clone size: NA
V gene: TRBV5-5
D gene: TRBD1
J gene: TRBJ2-6

CDR3 protein: CASSLVGGPLHF
CDR3 DNA: TGTGCCAGCAGTTTAGTCGGGGGACCCCTCCACTTT
clone size: NA
V gene: TRBV28
D gene: NA
J gene: TRBJ1-6

CDR3 protein: CASSRIQGQFANQPQHF
CDR3 DNA: TGTGCCAGCAGCCGCATTCAGGGACAGTTTGCCAATCAGCCCCAGCATTTT
clone size: NA
V gene: TRBV7-2
D gene: TRBD1
J gene: TRBJ1-5

CDR3 protein: CASSLGGQRGNTIYF
CDR3 DNA: TGCGCCAGCAGCTTGGGAGGTCAGCGAGGAAACACCATATATTTT
clone size: NA
V gene: TRBV5-1
D gene: NA
J gene: TRBJ1-3

CDR3 protein: CASSTGTRGTEQFF
CDR3 DNA: TGTGCCAGTAGTACCGGGACAAGGGGCACTGAGCAGTTCTTC
clone size: NA
V gene: TRBV19
D gene: NA
J gene: TRBJ2-1

CDR3 protein: CAWSPRGNNQPQHF
CDR3 DNA: TGTGCCTGGAGTCCCCGGGGGAACAATCAGCCCCAGCATTTT
clone size: NA
V gene: TRBV30
D gene: NA
J gene: TRBJ1-5

CDR3 protein: CASSALTSGKYNEQFF
CDR3 DNA: TGTGCCAGCAGCGCATTGACTAGCGGGAAATACAATGAGCAGTTCTTC
clone size: NA
V gene: TRBV9
D gene: TRBD2
J gene: TRBJ2-1

CDR3 protein: CASSLGRRVWGNSNQPQHF
CDR3 DNA: TGTGCCAGCAGTTTGGGACGAAGGGTTTGGGGTAATAGCAATCAGCCCCAGCATTTT
clone size: NA
V gene: TRBV28
D gene: NA
J gene: TRBJ1-5

CDR3 protein: CASSSIRSDTQYF
CDR3 DNA: TGTGCCAGCAGCTCGATTCGATCGGATACGCAGTATTTT
clone size: NA
V gene: TRBV11-3
D gene: NA
J gene: TRBJ2-3

CDR3 protein: CASSQGNRDSNQPQHF
CDR3 DNA: TGCGCCAGCAGCCAAGGCAACAGGGATAGCAATCAGCCCCAGCATTTT
clone size: NA
V gene: TRBV4-1
D gene: NA
J gene: TRBJ1-5

CDR3 protein: CASGGDSNQPQHF
CDR3 DNA: TGTGCCAGCGGGGGGGATAGCAATCAGCCCCAGCATTTT
clone size: few
V gene: TRBV3-1/TRBV3-2
D gene: NA
J gene: TRBJ1-5

CDR3 protein: CASSFLGDSGYTF
CDR3 DNA: TGTGCCAGCAGTTTCCTTGGTGACTCGGGCTACACCTTC
clone size: NA
V gene: TRBV27
D gene: NA
J gene: TRBJ1-2

CDR3 protein: CASSPPGQGTGELFF
CDR3 DNA: TGTGCCAGCTCACCTCCGGGACAGGGCACCGGGGAGCTGTTTTTT
clone size: NA
V gene: TRBV18
D gene: TRBD1
J gene: TRBJ2-2

CDR3 protein: CASSHTGPGGSYGYTF
CDR3 DNA: TGCGCCAGCAGCCATACCGGTCCGGGGGGTAGCTATGGCTACACCTTC
clone size: NA
V gene: TRBV4-3
D gene: NA
J gene: TRBJ1-2

CDR3 protein: CASSEARGTGELFF
CDR3 DNA: TGTGCCAGCAGTGAAGCGCGGGGGACCGGGGAGCTGTTTTTT
clone size: NA
V gene: TRBV6-1
D gene: TRBD2
J gene: TRBJ2-2

CDR3 protein: CASSQDLINSPLHF
CDR3 DNA: TGCGCCAGCAGCCAAGACCTCATCAATTCACCCCTCCACTTT
clone size: NA
V gene: TRBV4-3
D gene: NA
J gene: TRBJ1-6

CDR3 protein: CASRETGANVLTF
CDR3 DNA: TGTGCCAGCAGGGAGACTGGGGCCAACGTCCTGACTTTC
clone size: NA
V gene: TRBV2
D gene: NA
J gene: TRBJ2-6

CDR3 protein: CATRGGGKAFF
CDR3 DNA: TGTGCCACCAGGGGGGGCGGGAAAGCTTTCTTT
clone size: NA
V gene: TRBV24-1
D gene: NA
J gene: TRBJ1-1

CDR3 protein: CASGRRGEYNEQFF
CDR3 DNA: TGTGCCTCCGGTCGGCGGGGGGAGTACAATGAGCAGTTCTTC
clone size: NA
V gene: TRBV11-2
D gene: TRBD2
J gene: TRBJ2-1

CDR3 protein: CASSEGDTGELFF
CDR3 DNA: TGTGCCAGCAGTGAGGGAGACACCGGGGAGCTGTTTTTT
clone size: NA
V gene: TRBV6-4
D gene: NA
J gene: TRBJ2-2

CDR3 protein: CASSLLGQKETQYF
CDR3 DNA: TGTGCCAGCAGTTTATTGGGACAGAAAGAGACCCAGTACTTC
clone size: NA
V gene: TRBV27
D gene: TRBD1
J gene: TRBJ2-5

CDR3 protein: CASSPNYGYTF
CDR3 DNA: TGTGCCAGCAGCCCGAACTATGGCTACACCTTC
clone size: once
V gene: TRBV28
D gene: NA
J gene: TRBJ1-2

CDR3 protein: CASSSGQSTDTQYF
CDR3 DNA: TGCGCCAGCAGCTCGGGACAGAGCACAGATACGCAGTATTTT
clone size: NA
V gene: TRBV5-1
D gene: TRBD1
J gene: TRBJ2-3

CDR3 protein: CASSFSQGADATNEKLFF
CDR3 DNA: TGTGCCAGCAGCTTCTCCCAGGGGGCAGATGCCACTAATGAAAAACTGTTTTTT
clone size: NA
V gene: TRBV11-2
D gene: TRBD1
J gene: TRBJ1-4

CDR3 protein: CASRYSSGNTIYF
CDR3 DNA: TGTGCCAGCAGGTACAGCTCTGGAAACACCATATATTTT
clone size: NA
V gene: TRBV25-1
D gene: NA
J gene: TRBJ1-3

CDR3 protein: CASSYRGLGNTIYF
CDR3 DNA: TGTGCCAGCAGTTACCGCGGTTTAGGGAACACCATATATTTT
clone size: NA
V gene: TRBV6-5
D gene: NA
J gene: TRBJ1-3

CDR3 protein: CASSQGLGAAFF
CDR3 DNA: TGTGCCAGCAGCCAAGGACTAGGGGCGGCTTTCTTT
clone size: NA
V gene: TRBV3-1/TRBV3-2
D gene: NA
J gene: TRBJ1-1

CDR3 protein: CASSLGSYEQYF
CDR3 DNA: TGTGCCAGCAGCTTAGGTTCCTACGAGCAGTACTTC
clone size: NA
V gene: TRBV11-2
D gene: NA
J gene: TRBJ2-7

CDR3 protein: CASSPTGGGETQYF
CDR3 DNA: TGTGCCAGCAGCCCCACAGGGGGAGGGGAGACCCAGTACTTC
clone size: NA
V gene: TRBV7-3
D gene: NA
J gene: TRBJ2-5

CDR3 protein: CASSKRDTQYF
CDR3 DNA: TGTGCCAGCAGTAAGAGGGATACGCAGTATTTT
clone size: NA
V gene: TRBV28
D gene: NA
J gene: TRBJ2-3

CDR3 protein: CASTGWGPRGEKLFF
CDR3 DNA: TGTGCCAGCACCGGGTGGGGACCTCGGGGTGAAAAACTGTTTTTT
clone size: NA
V gene: TRBV6-6
D gene: NA
J gene: TRBJ1-4

CDR3 protein: CAWGKGTREQFF
CDR3 DNA: TGTGCCTGGGGTAAGGGGACTAGGGAGCAGTTCTTC
clone size: NA
V gene: TRBV30
D gene: TRBD2
J gene: TRBJ2-1

CDR3 protein: CASSPDGFYGYTF
CDR3 DNA: TGCGCCAGCAGTCCTGACGGATTCTATGGCTACACCTTC
clone size: few
V gene: TRBV4-1
D gene: NA
J gene: TRBJ1-2

CDR3 protein: CASSLGTGDEQYF
CDR3 DNA: TGTGCCAGCAGCCTAGGGACAGGGGATGAGCAGTACTTC
clone size: NA
V gene: TRBV3-1/TRBV3-2
D gene: TRBD1
J gene: TRBJ2-7

CDR3 protein: CASSLQGGFGNLGGYTF
CDR3 DNA: TGTGCCAGCAGTTTACAGGGTGGTTTTGGTAATTTAGGCGGCTACACCTTC
clone size: NA
V gene: TRBV7-9
D gene: NA
J gene: TRBJ1-2

CDR3 protein: CASSLDASAVNNSPLHF
CDR3 DNA: TGTGCCAGCAGCTTAGACGCCTCGGCAGTTAATAATTCACCCCTCCACTTT
clone size: NA
V gene: TRBV7-8
D gene: NA
J gene: TRBJ1-6

CDR3 protein: CASSDRDGELFF
CDR3 DNA: TGTGCCAGCAGCGACAGGGACGGGGAGCTGTTTTTT
clone size: once
V gene: TRBV2
D gene: TRBD1
J gene: TRBJ2-2

CDR3 protein: CASSWDRYPYNEQFF
CDR3 DNA: TGTGCCAGCAGCTGGGACCGATACCCCTACAATGAGCAGTTCTTC
clone size: NA
V gene: TRBV5-6
D gene: NA
J gene: TRBJ2-1

CDR3 protein: CASPAWGTAYEQYF
CDR3 DNA: TGCGCCAGCCCGGCTTGGGGTACGGCCTACGAGCAGTACTTC
clone size: NA
V gene: TRBV5-1
D gene: NA
J gene: TRBJ2-7

CDR3 protein: CAWGQGNQPQHF
CDR3 DNA: TGTGCCTGGGGACAGGGAAATCAGCCCCAGCATTTT
clone size: NA
V gene: TRBV30
D gene: TRBD1
J gene: TRBJ1-5

CDR3 protein: CASSSSGRADRGGNTIYF
CDR3 DNA: NA
clone size: NA
V gene: TRBV7-8
D gene: NA
J gene: TRBJ1-3

CDR3 protein: CASSQGTGGPYEQYF
CDR3 DNA: TGTGCCAGCAGCCAAGGTACGGGGGGCCCCTACGAGCAGTACTTC
clone size: NA
V gene: TRBV4-2
D gene: NA
J gene: TRBJ2-7

CDR3 protein: CASSQWTSGYNEQFF
CDR3 DNA: TGTGCCAGCAGTCAGTGGACTAGCGGGTACAATGAGCAGTTCTTC
clone size: NA
V gene: TRBV28
D gene: TRBD2
J gene: TRBJ2-1

CDR3 protein: CASSQNPQGVTGELFF
CDR3 DNA: TGTGCCAGCAGCCAAAATCCTCAGGGGGTGACCGGGGAGCTGTTTTTT
clone size: NA
V gene: TRBV7-2
D gene: TRBD1
J gene: TRBJ2-2

CDR3 protein: CASSKTINTEAFF
CDR3 DNA: TGCGCCAGCAGTAAAACGATTAACACTGAAGCTTTCTTT
clone size: NA
V gene: TRBV10-1
D gene: NA
J gene: TRBJ1-1

CDR3 protein: CASSQDPAAGAGGYTF
CDR3 DNA: TGCGCCAGCAGCCAAGACCCGGCAGCGGGGGCAGGGGGCTACACCTTC
clone size: NA
V gene: TRBV4-1
D gene: NA
J gene: TRBJ1-2

CDR3 protein: CASSFSGGVHTEAFF
CDR3 DNA: TGTGCCAGCAGTTTCTCTGGCGGGGTGCACACTGAAGCTTTCTTT
clone size: NA
V gene: TRBV28
D gene: NA
J gene: TRBJ1-1

CDR3 protein: CASSQETQRKFF
CDR3 DNA: TGTGCCAGCAGCCAAGAAACACAAAGAAAGTTCTTC
clone size: NA
V gene: TRBV14
D gene: NA
J gene: TRBJ2-1

CDR3 protein: CASSVRQNYNSPLHF
CDR3 DNA: TGTGCCAGCAGCGTTCGACAGAACTATAATTCACCCCTCCACTTT
clone size: NA
V gene: TRBV9
D gene: NA
J gene: TRBJ1-6

CDR3 protein: CASSSGTGGRDEQFF
CDR3 DNA: TGTGCCAGCAGCTCCGGGACAGGGGGCAGGGATGAGCAGTTCTTC
clone size: NA
V gene: TRBV5-4
D gene: TRBD1
J gene: TRBJ2-1

CDR3 protein: CASSHQGKVGGKTYEQYF
CDR3 DNA: TGTGCCAGCAGCCACCAGGGGAAGGTCGGCGGGAAGACCTACGAGCAGTACTTC
clone size: NA
V gene: TRBV5-4
D gene: NA
J gene: TRBJ2-7

CDR3 protein: CASLAGGWSYNEQFF
CDR3 DNA: TGTGCCAGTCTAGCGGGAGGGTGGTCCTACAATGAGCAGTTCTTC
clone size: NA
V gene: TRBV19
D gene: TRBD2
J gene: TRBJ2-1

CDR3 protein: CASSYGGGSGGYTF
CDR3 DNA: TGTGCCAGCAGTTACGGTGGGGGTAGCGGTGGCTACACCTTC
clone size: NA
V gene: TRBV6-2/TRBV6-3
D gene: NA
J gene: TRBJ1-2

CDR3 protein: CASSVGVLGEQYF
CDR3 DNA: TGTGCCAGCAGCGTAGGGGTTTTGGGGGAGCAGTACTTC
clone size: few
V gene: TRBV9
D gene: NA
J gene: TRBJ2-7

CDR3 protein: CASSLGQTLYEQYF
CDR3 DNA: TGTGCCAGCAGCTTGGGTCAGACGCTCTACGAGCAGTACTTC
clone size: NA
V gene: TRBV7-8
D gene: NA
J gene: TRBJ2-7

CDR3 protein: CASSSRWGETQYF
CDR3 DNA: TGTGCCAGCAGCTCTAGGTGGGGAGAGACCCAGTACTTC
clone size: once
V gene: TRBV7-2
D gene: NA
J gene: TRBJ2-5